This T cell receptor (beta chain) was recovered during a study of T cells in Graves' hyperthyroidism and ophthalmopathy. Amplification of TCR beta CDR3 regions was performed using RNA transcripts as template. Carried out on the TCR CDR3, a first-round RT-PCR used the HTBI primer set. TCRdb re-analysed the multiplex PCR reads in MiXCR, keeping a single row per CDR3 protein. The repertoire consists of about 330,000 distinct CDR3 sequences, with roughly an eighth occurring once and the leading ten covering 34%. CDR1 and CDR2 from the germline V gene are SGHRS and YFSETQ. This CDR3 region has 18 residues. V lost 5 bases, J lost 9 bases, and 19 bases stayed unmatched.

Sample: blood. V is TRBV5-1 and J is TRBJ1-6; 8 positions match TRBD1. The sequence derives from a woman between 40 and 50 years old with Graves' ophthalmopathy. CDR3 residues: CASRPPPGQAVSGSPLHF. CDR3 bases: TGCGCCAGCAGACCACCACCGGGACAGGCTGTCTCCGGTTCACCCCTCCACTTT.